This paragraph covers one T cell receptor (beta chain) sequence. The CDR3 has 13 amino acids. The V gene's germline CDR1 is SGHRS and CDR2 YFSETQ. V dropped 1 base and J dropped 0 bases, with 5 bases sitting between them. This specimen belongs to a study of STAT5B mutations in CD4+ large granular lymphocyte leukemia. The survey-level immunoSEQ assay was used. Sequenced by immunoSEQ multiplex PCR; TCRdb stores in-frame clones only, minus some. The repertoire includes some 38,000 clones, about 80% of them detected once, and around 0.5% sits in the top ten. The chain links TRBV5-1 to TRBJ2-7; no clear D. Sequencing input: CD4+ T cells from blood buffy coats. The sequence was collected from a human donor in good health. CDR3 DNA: TGCGCCAGCAGCTTGAGAAACTCCTACGAGCAGTACTTC. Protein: CASSLRNSYEQYF.